This T cell receptor (beta chain) was sequenced for a study of cytomegalovirus exposure and HLA in healthy donors. Primers: 60 Vbeta forward and 13 Jbeta reverse. The method was immunoSEQ multiplex PCR; TCRdb's version includes in-frame clones alone and lacks a portion of them. The data hold about 160,000 clones, with over 70% observed a single time. Germline assignment: CDR1 SGHRS and CDR2 YFSETQ. The V end was cut by 4 bases, the J end by 1 base, with 14 bases between. The CDR3 length is 15 residues. In regard to this clone: Its target is unknown.

Study-level results: Among the most significant clusters, several appeared linked to common viral pathogens in a later analysis. Follow-up analysis found HLA locus-dependent TCR association rates, highest for DRB1 and lowest for HLA-C.

The V and J genes are TRBV5-1 and TRBJ1-1, with D unclear. This receptor was identified in a woman in her thirties in good health and CMV-seronegative. Sample: PBMCs. CDR3 loop: CASSPNTGGNTEAFF. The DNA of the CDR3 is TGCGCCAGCAGCCCTAATACTGGAGGGAACACTGAAGCTTTCTTT.